The text below deals with one T cell receptor beta chain. V lost 8 bases, J lost 0 bases, and 7 bases lay in between. The CDR3 covers 13 residues. TCRdb reprocessed the 5' RACE reads with MiXCR, giving one entry per CDR3 protein. The table includes 400,000 to 550,000 distinct CDR3 sequences, nearly 25% detected once. This sample is part of a study of T-cell memory formation after mild COVID-19. The origin of this receptor is an adult woman who had mild COVID-19 (a few samples of this study predate the infection). Cell type and time point are not known. Sequencing used PBMCs or a T cell subset sorted from them (not recorded which). The chain joins TRBV12-3 or TRBV12-4 to TRBJ1-4; unclear D gene. Here the CDR3 reads CASRHPTNEKLFF. The DNA for the CDR3 is TGTGCCAGCCGTCACCCAACTAATGAAAAACTGTTTTTT.